Listed below are T cell receptor beta chains from one sample, sequenced in a study of regulatory and conventional T cells in RAG deficiency. The method was immunoSEQ multiplex PCR; TCRdb's version includes in-frame clones alone and lacks a portion of them. This sample has around 30,000 clones, with approximately 90% found just once. A further study also used this sample, focusing on regulatory T cells.

The specimen sequenced was CD8+ T cells sorted from blood. Every receptor here comes from a human donor in good health. Both conserved end residues are part of each CDR3. The order of the fields is clone size, V gene, J gene, D gene, CDR3 DNA, CDR3 protein. The D gene is left open where the match is weak. For some rows the clone size is stated as once, few or many, or as a class when expanded; others skip it.

clone size: -
V gene: TRBV19
J gene: TRBJ2-7
D gene: -
CDR3 DNA: TGTGCCAGTAGTCCAGCTGAGGGCGATTACGAGCAGTACTTC
CDR3 protein: CASSPAEGDYEQYF

clone size: -
V gene: TRBV4-1
J gene: TRBJ1-5
D gene: -
CDR3 DNA: TGCGCCAGCAGCCGTACCCCGGCTCGGGCAGGGGAAGGTCAGCCCCAGCATTTT
CDR3 protein: CASSRTPARAGEGQPQHF

clone size: -
V gene: TRBV14
J gene: TRBJ2-1
D gene: -
CDR3 DNA: TGTGCCAGCAGCCAAGATGGGTACGGGGTCGGGGACAATGAGCAGTTCTTC
CDR3 protein: CASSQDGYGVGDNEQFF

clone size: -
V gene: TRBV6-5
J gene: TRBJ1-1
D gene: -
CDR3 DNA: TGTGCCAGCAGGCCGGGACAGAACACTGAAGCTTTCTTT
CDR3 protein: CASRPGQNTEAFF

clone size: -
V gene: TRBV7-9
J gene: TRBJ1-6
D gene: -
CDR3 DNA: TGTGCCAGCAGCTTACAAGCTGGGAATTCACCCCTCCACTTT
CDR3 protein: CASSLQAGNSPLHF

clone size: -
V gene: TRBV27
J gene: TRBJ2-3
D gene: -
CDR3 DNA: TGTGCCAGCAGCCTGGACTATCCGGGGGATACGCAGTATTTT
CDR3 protein: CASSLDYPGDTQYF

clone size: -
V gene: TRBV27
J gene: TRBJ2-7
D gene: -
CDR3 DNA: TGTGCCAGCAGAGGGACCGCTCCAGATTACGAGCAGTACTTC
CDR3 protein: CASRGTAPDYEQYF

clone size: -
V gene: TRBV2
J gene: TRBJ2-1
D gene: -
CDR3 DNA: TGTGCCAGCAGTAAGAACAGGGCCCCTCAATACAATGAGCAGTTCTTC
CDR3 protein: CASSKNRAPQYNEQFF

clone size: -
V gene: TRBV1
J gene: TRBJ2-6
D gene: -
CDR3 DNA: TGCACCAGCAGCAGGCAAAGTTGTGCACAAAGTCGGGCCAACGTCCTGACTTTC
CDR3 protein: CTSSRQSCAQSRANVLTF

clone size: -
V gene: TRBV9
J gene: TRBJ2-3
D gene: TRBD2
CDR3 DNA: TGTGCCAGCAGCGCCCCTAGCGGGGCCACAGATACGCAGTATTTT
CDR3 protein: CASSAPSGATDTQYF

clone size: -
V gene: TRBV5-4
J gene: TRBJ2-5
D gene: TRBD2
CDR3 DNA: TGTGCCAGCAGCTTGTCTAGCGGGGGTAGGGAGACCCAGTACTTC
CDR3 protein: CASSLSSGGRETQYF

clone size: once
V gene: TRBV28
J gene: TRBJ1-1
D gene: TRBD1
CDR3 DNA: TGTGCCAGCAGTTTCCCGGGACAGGTGAACACTGAAGCTTTCTTT
CDR3 protein: CASSFPGQVNTEAFF

clone size: -
V gene: TRBV6-6
J gene: TRBJ2-7
D gene: TRBD1
CDR3 DNA: TGTGCCAGCAGTTATGGTATAGGACAGGGCTACGAGCAGTACTTC
CDR3 protein: CASSYGIGQGYEQYF

clone size: -
V gene: TRBV2
J gene: TRBJ2-2
D gene: TRBD2
CDR3 DNA: TGTGCCAGCAGTGAACTGGCGGGAGAATTCACCGGGGAGCTGTTTTTT
CDR3 protein: CASSELAGEFTGELFF

clone size: -
V gene: TRBV27
J gene: TRBJ2-7
D gene: TRBD2
CDR3 DNA: TGTGCCAGCCATACGGGGGGGGATCCGGGCGAGCAGTACTTC
CDR3 protein: CASHTGGDPGEQYF

clone size: -
V gene: TRBV18
J gene: TRBJ1-2
D gene: TRBD1
CDR3 DNA: TGTGCCAGCTCACCACCAAGGACAGGGGGTAACTATGGCTACACCTTC
CDR3 protein: CASSPPRTGGNYGYTF

clone size: -
V gene: TRBV19
J gene: TRBJ1-6
D gene: -
CDR3 DNA: TGTGCCAGTAGTATGTCGGCAAATTCACCCCTCCACTTT
CDR3 protein: CASSMSANSPLHF

clone size: -
V gene: TRBV11-2
J gene: TRBJ2-3
D gene: TRBD2
CDR3 DNA: TGTGCCAGCACCCCCCGGGGGGTAGCGGGGGGCGGGGATACGCAGTATTTT
CDR3 protein: CASTPRGVAGGGDTQYF

clone size: -
V gene: TRBV7-6
J gene: TRBJ1-1
D gene: -
CDR3 DNA: TGTGCCAGCAGCCTAGCCGAATTATGGGTGAACACTGAAGCTTTCTTT
CDR3 protein: CASSLAELWVNTEAFF

clone size: -
V gene: TRBV5-6
J gene: TRBJ2-2
D gene: -
CDR3 DNA: TGTGCCAGCAGCCCCCAAGGAGCCGGGGAGCTGTTTTTT
CDR3 protein: CASSPQGAGELFF

clone size: few
V gene: TRBV6-6
J gene: TRBJ2-3
D gene: TRBD2
CDR3 DNA: TGTGCCAGCAGCTCTCGGGCGGGAGGCACAGATACGCAGTATTTT
CDR3 protein: CASSSRAGGTDTQYF

clone size: -
V gene: TRBV6-5
J gene: TRBJ2-3
D gene: TRBD2
CDR3 DNA: TGTGCCAGCAGTGGGACTAGCGGAGAGGCAGATACGCAGTATTTT
CDR3 protein: CASSGTSGEADTQYF

clone size: -
V gene: TRBV6-1
J gene: TRBJ2-7
D gene: -
CDR3 DNA: TGTGCCAGCAGTCCCCAGTTCTACGAGCAGTACTTC
CDR3 protein: CASSPQFYEQYF

clone size: once
V gene: TRBV4-1
J gene: TRBJ1-1
D gene: -
CDR3 DNA: TGCGCCAGCAGCCTCGGCTGGGGGGTTAGTATGAACACTGAAGCTTTCTTT
CDR3 protein: CASSLGWGVSMNTEAFF

clone size: -
V gene: TRBV6-1
J gene: TRBJ2-7
D gene: -
CDR3 DNA: TGTGCCAGCAGTATGGGACTCTCAGCCCGCTACGAGCAGTACTTC
CDR3 protein: CASSMGLSARYEQYF

clone size: -
V gene: TRBV19
J gene: TRBJ2-2
D gene: -
CDR3 DNA: TGTGCCAGTAGTGGGGACCACTCAGGCTCCGGGGAGCTGTTTTTT
CDR3 protein: CASSGDHSGSGELFF

clone size: -
V gene: TRBV2
J gene: TRBJ2-1
D gene: TRBD1
CDR3 DNA: TGTGCCACCGACGGGACAGGGGAGTCCTCCTACAATGAGCAGTTCTTC
CDR3 protein: CATDGTGESSYNEQFF

clone size: -
V gene: TRBV6-1
J gene: TRBJ2-7
D gene: TRBD1
CDR3 DNA: TGTGCCAGCACCTCCGGGACAGGGAACTACGAGCAGTACTTC
CDR3 protein: CASTSGTGNYEQYF

clone size: -
V gene: TRBV27
J gene: TRBJ2-1
D gene: -
CDR3 DNA: TGTGCCAGCAACCACTTTGCGGGGACCAATGAGCAGTTCTTC
CDR3 protein: CASNHFAGTNEQFF

clone size: -
V gene: TRBV4-2
J gene: TRBJ2-5
D gene: -
CDR3 DNA: TGTGCCAGCAGCCAAGTGGATGAAGAGACCCAGTACTTC
CDR3 protein: CASSQVDEETQYF

clone size: -
V gene: TRBV5-5
J gene: TRBJ1-6
D gene: -
CDR3 DNA: TGTGCCAGCAGCCGGCTAGGTTCACCCCTCCACTTT
CDR3 protein: CASSRLGSPLHF

clone size: -
V gene: TRBV5-1
J gene: TRBJ2-4
D gene: -
CDR3 DNA: TGCGCCAGCAGCCTCTACACTGGGAAGGACATTCAGTACTTC
CDR3 protein: CASSLYTGKDIQYF

clone size: -
V gene: TRBV10-3
J gene: TRBJ1-4
D gene: TRBD1
CDR3 DNA: TGTGCCATCAGTCCACACCAACCAGACAGGGGGCTTAGTGAAAAACTGTTTTTT
CDR3 protein: CAISPHQPDRGLSEKLFF

clone size: once
V gene: TRBV7-9
J gene: TRBJ2-7
D gene: -
CDR3 DNA: TGTGCCAGCAGCTTATCGGGCCGAAACTACGAGCAGTACTTC
CDR3 protein: CASSLSGRNYEQYF

clone size: -
V gene: TRBV19
J gene: TRBJ1-1
D gene: -
CDR3 DNA: TGTGCCAGTAGTATTGGTTCGGCCAGCCCGACTGAAGCTTTCTTT
CDR3 protein: CASSIGSASPTEAFF

clone size: -
V gene: TRBV4-1
J gene: TRBJ2-7
D gene: -
CDR3 DNA: TGCGCCAGCAGCCCCAAGGCGGGCACCTACGAGCAGTACTTC
CDR3 protein: CASSPKAGTYEQYF

clone size: -
V gene: TRBV27
J gene: TRBJ2-1
D gene: -
CDR3 DNA: TGTGCCAGCAGTTCGGACACTTACAATGAGCAGTTCTTC
CDR3 protein: CASSSDTYNEQFF

clone size: -
V gene: TRBV30
J gene: TRBJ1-3
D gene: -
CDR3 DNA: TGTGCCTGGGGTCTTGGGAGCTCTGGAAACACCATATATTTT
CDR3 protein: CAWGLGSSGNTIYF

clone size: -
V gene: TRBV19
J gene: TRBJ1-6
D gene: -
CDR3 DNA: TGTGCCAGTAGTATAGGGGGGAGGCCCCTCCACTTT
CDR3 protein: CASSIGGRPLHF

clone size: -
V gene: TRBV7-9
J gene: TRBJ1-4
D gene: -
CDR3 DNA: TGTGCCAGCAGCCCGCTTTGGAGGGGGGCTAATGAAAAACTGTTTTTT
CDR3 protein: CASSPLWRGANEKLFF

clone size: -
V gene: TRBV10-2
J gene: TRBJ2-3
D gene: -
CDR3 DNA: TGCGCCAGCAGTGAGTTACCCGGGACTCAATCCACAGATACGCAGTATTTT
CDR3 protein: CASSELPGTQSTDTQYF

clone size: -
V gene: TRBV2
J gene: TRBJ2-1
D gene: -
CDR3 DNA: TGTGCCAGCAGTGAAGCAGCATCCCCTTACTACAATGAGCAGTTCTTC
CDR3 protein: CASSEAASPYYNEQFF